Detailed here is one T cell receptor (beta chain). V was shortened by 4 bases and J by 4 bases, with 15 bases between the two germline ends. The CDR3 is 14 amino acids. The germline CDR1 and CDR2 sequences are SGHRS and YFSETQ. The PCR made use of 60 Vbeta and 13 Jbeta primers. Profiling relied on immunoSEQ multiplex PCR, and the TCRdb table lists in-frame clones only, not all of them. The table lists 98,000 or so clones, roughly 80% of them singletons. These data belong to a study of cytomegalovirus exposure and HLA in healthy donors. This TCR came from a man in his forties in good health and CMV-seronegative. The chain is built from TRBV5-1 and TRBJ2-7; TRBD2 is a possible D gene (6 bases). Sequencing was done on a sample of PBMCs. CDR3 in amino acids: CASSPGTEAYEQYF. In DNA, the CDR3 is TGCGCCAGCAGCCCCGGGACTGAGGCTTACGAGCAGTACTTC.